Each of the 27 T cell receptor beta chains below was sequenced from the same sample in a study of blood T cell repertoires in COVID-19. TCRdb's table, derived via immunoSEQ multiplex PCR, lists solely in-frame clones and lacks some. The sample includes hundreds of thousands of clones, about 89% seen only once; the top ten take about 6.3%. Sequenced: peripheral blood. Receptor source: a woman in her 50s with COVID-19, enrolled during active disease.

This chain uses TRBV14 with TRBJ1-2; D uncertain. The CDR3 sequence is 13 residues long. From germline, CDR1 is SGHDN and CDR2 FVKESK. The V end lost 0 bases, the J end lost 10 bases, and 12 bases lay between the germline ends. CDR3 loop: CASSQDYTGSYTF. The CDR3, as DNA: TGTGCCAGCAGCCAAGATTATACGGGGTCCTACACCTTC.

The rearrangement joins TRBV5-6 to TRBJ1-1, with unresolved D. The CDR3 runs to 13 residues. V dropped 0 bases and J dropped 3 bases, with 6 bases sitting between them. The germline gives CDR1 SGHDT, CDR2 YYEEEE. CDR3 DNA sequence: TGTGCCAGCAGCTTGGTTCAGTACACTGAAGCTTTCTTT. Encoded protein: CASSLVQYTEAFF.

The chain recombines TRBV30 with TRBJ2-7; perhaps TRBD2 as D (6 bases). Germline V gene data show CDR1 as GTSNPN and CDR2 as SVGIG (reference sequence). Between the trimmed V and J ends, which lost 1 base and 2 bases, there was a span of 12 bases. This CDR3 has 14 residues. CDR3 in amino acids: CAWSAPDYAYEQYF. As DNA, the CDR3 is TGTGCCTGGAGTGCCCCGGACTACGCCTACGAGCAGTACTTC.

The V gene is TRBV7-2, the J gene TRBJ1-3, with TRBD1 matching over 7 bases. The germline CDR1 and CDR2 sequences are SGHTA and FQGNSA. With 5 bases clipped from V and 0 bases from J, the junction kept 4 bases outside the gene matches. The CDR3 is 15 residues long. CDR3 sequence: CASSIGQASGNTIYF. In DNA, the CDR3 is TGTGCCAGCAGCATCGGACAGGCCTCTGGAAACACCATATATTTT.

The rearrangement uses TRBV12-3 or TRBV12-4 and TRBJ1-1; 7 bases map to TRBD1. CDR3 size: 12 residues. Losses at the gene ends were 5 bases for V and 7 bases for J; bases not matched to a gene: 4. CDR3 in amino acids: CASSRDRVEAFF. The CDR3 DNA is TGTGCCAGCAGTCGAGACAGGGTTGAAGCTTTCTTT.

The CDR3 DNA follows: TGTGCCAGCAGCCCGCAAAGTACAGGGGTGGTTTATGGCTACACCTTC. As protein: CASSPQSTGVVYGYTF. The chain carries TRBV7-2 and TRBJ1-2; 7 positions agree with TRBD1. CDR3 length: 16 amino acids. Per germline, CDR1 SGHTA and CDR2 FQGNSA. J lost 5 bases, V lost 5 bases, and 14 bases had no gene match.

The chain has TRBV18 and TRBJ1-2; 12 bases agree with TRBD1. Germline V gives CDR1 KGHSH, CDR2 LQKENI. The CDR3 consists of 15 residues. J was trimmed by 4 bases and V by 6 bases; bases with no gene match: 6. Here the CDR3 reads CASSGTGGAGYGYTF. For the CDR3, the DNA is TGTGCCAGCTCCGGGACAGGGGGCGCAGGCTATGGCTACACCTTC.

This rearrangement joins TRBV5-1 to TRBJ1-1, with a weak D call TRBD1 (5 bases). CDR3 size: 13 residues. V was trimmed by 5 bases and J by 6 bases, leaving 14 bases between them. Germline V gene sequence: CDR1 SGHRS, CDR2 YFSETQ. The CDR3 loop reads CASRPLGAAEAFF. The CDR3 nucleotides read TGCGCCAGCAGACCCCTAGGGGCGGCTGAAGCTTTCTTT.

The chain is built from TRBV3-1 (or the pseudogene TRBV3-2) and TRBJ1-3, with a weak D call TRBD1 (5 bases). The CDR3 runs 14 residues. Germline lookup yields CDR1 LGHDT and CDR2 YNNKEL (reference sequence). V was trimmed by 6 bases and J by 2 bases, leaving 11 bases between them. CDR3 nucleotides: TGTGCCAGCAGGGAGGGGTCAACTGGAAACACCATATATTTT. Translated: CASREGSTGNTIYF.

The rearrangement joins TRBV11-3 to TRBJ2-2; 13 bases are shared with TRBD2. V lost 6 bases to trimming and J lost 7 bases; unmatched junction nucleotides: 8. Germline values: CDR1 SGHNT, CDR2 YENEEA. This CDR3 contains 16 residues. The DNA for the CDR3 is TGTGCCAGCAGGTCGAGGACTAGCGGGAGAGGCGGGGAGCTGTTTTTT. Its protein is CASRSRTSGRGGELFF.

This rearrangement joins TRBV7-2 to TRBJ1-6, with 9 bases matching TRBD1. The CDR3 is 17 residues long. Per the germline V gene, CDR1 is SGHTA and CDR2 is FQGNSA. With 7 bases clipped from V and 2 bases from J, the junction kept 9 bases outside the gene matches. CDR3 DNA sequence: TGTGCCAGCACCCCAACGGGACAGGGCCCCTATAATTCACCCCTCCACTTT. This sequence encodes CASTPTGQGPYNSPLHF.

The DNA of the CDR3 is TGTGCCAGTAGTGCAGATGCCTCCTACGAGCAGTACTTC. Residues: CASSADASYEQYF. The chain recombines TRBV19 with TRBJ2-7; D gene uncertain. Germline V gene lookup returns CDR1 LNHDA and CDR2 SQIVND (reference sequence). This CDR3 comprises 13 residues. V lost 5 bases and J lost 0, with 8 bases in between.

The chain has TRBV5-4 and TRBJ1-1, with 7 bases that match TRBD1. This CDR3 is built from 15 residues. The germline V gene has CDR1 SGHNT and CDR2 YYREEE (reference sequence). The J segment lost 0 bases and the V segment lost 4 bases, leaving 6 bases of the junction unmatched. The CDR3 loop reads CASSKRQGMNTEAFF. Here the CDR3 DNA reads TGTGCCAGCAGCAAGAGACAGGGAATGAACACTGAAGCTTTCTTT.

This clone was detected once. The V call is TRBV19, the J call TRBJ2-1; the match to TRBD2 covers 11 bases. Germline CDR1 is LNHDA and CDR2 is SQIVND (reference sequence). With V trimmed by 7 bases and J by 4 bases, 0 bases remained unmatched. CDR3 length equals 13 residues. DNA of the CDR3: TGTGCCAGTACTAGCGGGGGGTACAATGAGCAGTTCTTC. It specifies CASTSGGYNEQFF. The whole variable domain, filled in from reference TRBV19 and TRBJ2-1, reads DGGITQSPKYLFRKEGQNVTLSCEQNLNHDAMYWYRQDPGQGLRLIYYSQIVNDFQKGDIAEGYSVSREKKESFPLTVTSAQKNPTAFYLCASTSGGYNEQFFGPGTRLTVL.

The rearrangement links TRBV10-1 to TRBJ2-1, with 10 bases aligning to TRBD2. Unmatched junction bases numbered 12, after V lost 7 bases and J lost 6 bases. The CDR3 covers 16 residues. Germline CDR1 reads WNHNN; CDR2 reads SYGVQD (reference sequence). In nucleotides, the CDR3 is TGCGCCAGCACCGGGGGGCTAGCGGGAGTTGGCAATGAGCAGTTCTTC. It yields the protein CASTGGLAGVGNEQFF.

This clone has just one count. The V gene is TRBV18, the J gene TRBJ1-2, with D possibly TRBD1 on 6 matching bases. Germline loops: CDR1 KGHSH, CDR2 LQKENI. There are 15 residues in the CDR3. V gave up 6 bases and J gave up 4 bases, with 18 bases separating them. CDR3 in DNA: TGTGCCAGCTCGCCCAATACAGGGTCGCTCTATGGCTACACCTTC. This codes for CASSPNTGSLYGYTF.

The chain is built from TRBV5-1 and TRBJ2-1, with 10 positions matching TRBD1. Trimming cost V 3 bases and J 7 bases; bases outside gene matches: 13. This CDR3 is 17 amino acids long. Per germline, CDR1 SGHRS and CDR2 YFSETQ. CDR3 in amino acids: CASSSIPGQGSWNEQFF. CDR3 coding DNA: TGCGCCAGCAGCTCTATTCCGGGACAGGGGTCATGGAATGAGCAGTTCTTC.

CDR3 in amino acids: CASSSAAGLAEYEQYF. In nucleotides, the CDR3 is TGTGCCAGCAGCTCCGCCGCGGGACTAGCGGAATACGAGCAGTACTTC. The chain carries TRBV7-6 and TRBJ2-7; 11 nucleotides align to TRBD2. Per the germline V gene, CDR1 is SGHVS and CDR2 is FNYEAQ. CDR3 length: 16 amino acids. Trimming at V came to 4 bases and at J to 4 bases, leaving 9 bases not matched to a gene.

The V and J genes are TRBV24-1 and TRBJ2-5; TRBD2 matches 8 bases. The CDR3 covers 15 residues. Looked up from germline, CDR1 is KGHDR and CDR2 is SFDVKD. V was clipped by 2 bases and J by 1 base; unmatched bases: 2. CDR3 sequence reads: CATSDWAGGQETQYF. The CDR3, as DNA: TGTGCCACCAGTGATTGGGCGGGAGGCCAAGAGACCCAGTACTTC.

This chain joins TRBV7-8 and TRBJ1-1; 8 positions match TRBD1. The junction had 12 bases not matched to a gene; V was cut back by 2 bases and J by 7 bases. The CDR3 loop spans 16 amino acids. Germline V gene sequence: CDR1 SGHVS, CDR2 FQNEAQ. CDR3 region: CASSLLSQGAAGEAFF. CDR3 in DNA: TGTGCCAGCAGCTTACTCAGTCAGGGGGCAGCGGGTGAAGCTTTCTTT.

The V and J genes are TRBV19 and TRBJ1-5; a possible D gene is TRBD1 (6 bases). The germline V gene has CDR1 LNHDA and CDR2 SQIVND (reference sequence). The CDR3 has 15 residues. The germline V and J ends were trimmed by 9 bases and 5 bases, with 20 bases remaining between them. The DNA for the CDR3 is TGTGCCAGCAAACCCCTAACAGGGTTCCATCAGCCCCAGCATTTT. It yields the protein CASKPLTGFHQPQHF.

This clone came up once. The V gene is TRBV27, the J gene TRBJ1-1; no reliable D call. V was pared by 2 bases and J by 0 bases, with 7 bases between. CDR3 size: 14 residues. The germline gives CDR1 MNHEY, CDR2 SMNVEV (reference sequence). The CDR3 nucleotides are TGTGCCAGCAGTTTAGGGCCTCTGAACACTGAAGCTTTCTTT. This encodes CASSLGPLNTEAFF.

The chain carries TRBV5-4 and TRBJ2-6, with 11 bases aligning to TRBD2. CDR1 and CDR2 (germline): SGHNT, YYREEE (reference sequence). CDR3 length equals 17 residues. V lost 3 bases to trimming and J lost 4 bases; unmatched junction nucleotides: 6. DNA of the CDR3: TGTGCCAGCAGCTCGGGACTAGCGGCGATGGGGGCCAACGTCCTGACTTTC. It encodes CASSSGLAAMGANVLTF.

The chain carries TRBV3-1 (or the pseudogene TRBV3-2) and TRBJ1-6; TRBD1 agrees at 7 bases. V lost 3 bases and J lost 7; bases outside the gene matches: 6. The CDR3 contains 15 residues. Germline CDR1 is LGHDT and CDR2 is YNNKEL (reference sequence). As DNA, the CDR3 is TGTGCCAGCAGCCACGGGACAGACTTAAATTCACCCCTCCACTTT. The encoded protein is CASSHGTDLNSPLHF.

The chain joins TRBV5-1 to TRBJ2-2; a possible D gene is TRBD2 (6 bases). The V gene lost 0 bases and the J gene lost 5 bases, with 11 bases spanning the gap. CDR3 length: 15 residues. Germline V lookup: CDR1 SGHRS, CDR2 YFSETQ. In DNA, the CDR3 is TGCGCCAGCAGCTTGGCCGGGAGTCGGACCGGGGAGCTGTTTTTT. This encodes CASSLAGSRTGELFF. The full variable domain, its missing parts supplied by reference TRBV5-1 and TRBJ2-2, is KAGVTQTPRYLIKTRGQQVTLSCSPISGHRSVSWYQQTPGQGLQFLFEYFSETQRNKGNFPGRFSGRQFSNSRSEMNVSTLELGDSALYLCASSLAGSRTGELFFGEGSRLTVL.

This clone was observed a few times. The chain uses TRBV7-6 and TRBJ2-3; TRBD2 agrees at 8 bases. V was clipped by 2 bases and J by 2 bases; unmatched bases: 6. The germline CDR1 and CDR2 sequences are SGHVS and FNYEAQ. This CDR3 has 16 amino acids. For the CDR3, the DNA is TGTGCCAGCAGCTTAAGCGGGGGCGCACCCACAGATACGCAGTATTTT. Its protein is CASSLSGGAPTDTQYF.

V and J are TRBV2 and TRBJ2-5; 8 nucleotides line up with TRBD2. CDR1 is SNHLY, CDR2 FYNNEI, per germline. The V gene end was trimmed by 10 bases and the J gene end by 2 bases; junction bases not matched to a gene: 6. CDR3 length equals 13 residues. The DNA of the CDR3 is TGTGCCACCCGGGGGGGCACTCAAGAGACCCAGTACTTC. Amino acids: CATRGGTQETQYF.